The subject of this entry is one TCR beta chain. Its antigen is not identified. The record originates from a study of T cell responses to AZD1222 COVID-19 vaccine. Notes on the study in general: Across the whole spike, CD4 TCRs peaked at regions 160-218 and 743-854.

Assay used: immunoSEQ multiplex PCR; TCRdb lists only in-frame clones, some missing. The sample yields 100,000 to 150,000 clones, over 75% seen once. The CDR3 extends over 11 amino acids. Trimming stripped 6 bases from V and 8 bases from J, with 7 bases between. Germline CDR1 and CDR2: SGHTA and FQGNSA. The chain joins TRBV7-2 to TRBJ2-2; no reliable D call. The source material was peripheral blood, sampled on day 0 of AZD1222 vaccination. The receptor was derived from an adult in good health. CDR3 loop: CASSFIGELFF. The CDR3 DNA follows: TGTGCCAGCAGTTTCATTGGGGAGCTGTTTTTT.